The rows below give T cell receptor beta chains drawn from one sample of a study of T cell repertoires in cytomegalovirus infection. Each CDR3 protein is one row after TCRdb ran MiXCR on the reads. The sample records under 350,000 distinct CDR3 sequences, more than 8% being singletons. Source material: PBMCs. These receptors came from a human donor in good health (CMV status not recorded). Some clones in this sample may be carry-over from other donors' samples. Each CDR3 is given with its conserved first and last residue. The D gene is left open where the match is weak. Part of the rows lack a size; the others show once, few, many or a class for expanded clones.

CDR3 protein	CDR3 DNA	V gene	clone size	D gene	J gene
CATSTRQGAIRGYTF	TGTGCCACCAGCACTCGACAGGGGGCAATAAGGGGCTACACCTTC	TRBV15	-	TRBD1	TRBJ1-2
CASRDSGLGPYNEQFF	TGTGCCAGTAGGGATAGCGGGCTGGGACCCTACAATGAGCAGTTCTTC	TRBV19	-	TRBD2	TRBJ2-1
CSVLTSGDYNEQFF	TGCAGTGTTCTGACTAGCGGGGACTACAATGAGCAGTTCTTC	TRBV20-1	few	TRBD2	TRBJ2-1
CASSSYREAGELFF	TGTGCCAGCAGTTCCTACAGGGAGGCCGGGGAGCTGTTTTTT	TRBV27	-	-	TRBJ2-2
CASQSVDTQYF	TGCGCCAGCCAGTCAGTAGATACGCAGTATTTT	TRBV5-1	few	-	TRBJ2-3
CASSARQGWTKNIQYF	TGTGCCAGCAGCGCCCGACAGGGCTGGACCAAAAACATTCAGTACTTC	TRBV7-2	many	TRBD1	TRBJ2-4
CASSIAEAYEQYF	TGTGCCAGTAGTATAGCGGAAGCCTACGAGCAGTACTTC	TRBV19	few	-	TRBJ2-7
CASSPAGGQPQHF	TGTGCCAGCAGCCCAGCAGGGGGACAGCCCCAGCATTTT	TRBV7-2	many	TRBD1	TRBJ1-5
CASSLLGTGEFYSNQPQHF	TGTGCCAGCAGTTTATTAGGGACAGGAGAATTTTATAGCAATCAGCCCCAGCATTTT	TRBV28	-	TRBD1	TRBJ1-5
CASSSYEGTGRETQYF	TGTGCCAGCAGCTCCTACGAGGGGACAGGGAGAGAGACCCAGTACTTC	TRBV7-2	many	TRBD1	TRBJ2-5
CASGMRGGRETQYF	TGTGCCAGCGGCATGAGGGGGGGCCGGGAGACCCAGTACTTC	TRBV6-6	-	-	TRBJ2-5
CASSLELAGGFYEQYF	TGTGCCAGCAGCTTAGAGCTAGCGGGAGGATTCTACGAGCAGTACTTC	TRBV7-2	many	TRBD2	TRBJ2-7
CASSEYGYEQYF	TGTGCCAGCAGTGAATATGGCTACGAGCAGTACTTC	TRBV25-1	many	-	TRBJ2-7
CASSRQGLGQFF	TGTGCCAGCAGTAGGCAGGGGCTGGGGCAGTTCTTC	TRBV6-2/TRBV6-3	-	-	TRBJ2-1
CASSLKLFGNTEAFF	TGTGCCAGCAGCTTAAAATTGTTCGGGAACACTGAAGCTTTCTTT	TRBV7-2	many	-	TRBJ1-1
CASTRPPTDTQYF	TGTGCCAGCACGCGTCCCCCCACAGATACGCAGTATTTT	TRBV6-1	many	-	TRBJ2-3
CASSSSGRGGYGYTF	TGTGCCAGCAGTTCGAGCGGCAGGGGAGGCTATGGCTACACCTTC	TRBV12-3/TRBV12-4	few	-	TRBJ1-2
CASRVSRPNTEAFF	TGTGCCAGTAGGGTCAGCCGGCCGAACACTGAAGCTTTCTTT	TRBV19	many	-	TRBJ1-1
CASSWSNTGELFF	TGTGCCAGCAGCTGGTCGAACACCGGGGAGCTGTTTTTT	TRBV7-6	many	-	TRBJ2-2
CASSPPGGRNTGELFF	TGTGCCAGCAGCCCACCGGGAGGGAGGAACACCGGGGAGCTGTTTTTT	TRBV7-2	few	TRBD2	TRBJ2-2
CASSLAPAGGPFEQFF	TGTGCCAGCAGCTTAGCTCCAGCGGGGGGGCCTTTCGAGCAGTTCTTC	TRBV7-2	few	TRBD2	TRBJ2-1
CASSLSGSKADTQYF	TGTGCCAGCAGCTTAAGTGGGAGTAAGGCAGATACGCAGTATTTT	TRBV7-3	few	-	TRBJ2-3
CASSPWGSGMLLDTQYF	TGTGCCAGCAGCCCCTGGGGCAGCGGGATGTTATTAGATACGCAGTATTTT	TRBV7-2	many	TRBD2	TRBJ2-3
CASSPGTGHTGELFF	TGTGCCAGCAGTCCCGGGACAGGGCACACCGGGGAGCTGTTTTTT	TRBV7-3	many	TRBD1	TRBJ2-2
CASSTRGEAFF	TGTGCCAGTAGTACCCGGGGTGAAGCTTTCTTT	TRBV19	few	-	TRBJ1-1
CASSYPGANEKLFF	TGTGCCAGCAGCTACCCCGGGGCTAATGAAAAACTGTTTTTT	TRBV2	-	-	TRBJ1-4
CASSPGQGSPGANVLTF	TGTGCCAGCAGCCCCGGACAGGGCTCACCTGGGGCCAACGTCCTGACTTTC	TRBV6-2/TRBV6-3	-	TRBD1	TRBJ2-6
CSARGGLPSGYTF	TGCAGTGCTAGAGGGGGACTCCCAAGTGGCTACACCTTC	TRBV20-1	few	-	TRBJ1-2